Shown below are 5 T cell receptor beta chains from a single sample sequenced in a study of blood T cell repertoires in COVID-19. Measured with immunoSEQ multiplex PCR; TCRdb has only the in-frame clones, and not every one. In the table there are 250,000 to 400,000 clones, 85% of which are singletons. Sequencing used PBMCs or T cells enriched from blood (not recorded which). The receptors derive from a woman under 40 who had been exposed to COVID-19.

This chain links TRBV7-2 with TRBJ1-1; tentative D call: TRBD1 (5 bases). This CDR3 has 17 amino acids. Looked up from germline, CDR1 is SGHTA and CDR2 is FQGNSA. The ends were cut back, 0 bases at V and 3 bases at J, with 17 bases in the middle. The CDR3 loop reads CASSLATWGDRDTEAFF. The DNA for the CDR3 is TGTGCCAGCAGCTTAGCGACGTGGGGGGACCGGGACACTGAAGCTTTCTTT.

In its sample, this clone was seen once. This chain links TRBV5-1 with TRBJ2-5, with D possibly matching TRBD1 (5 bases). The CDR3 has 15 residues. CDR1 and CDR2 from the germline V gene are SGHRS and YFSETQ. The ends were cut back, 4 bases at V and 2 bases at J, with 15 bases in the middle. The CDR3 is CASSTQGSQQETQYF. The CDR3 DNA is TGCGCCAGCAGCACTCAGGGCTCCCAACAAGAGACCCAGTACTTC.

This chain joins TRBV4-1 and TRBJ1-3; 7 bases fit TRBD1. CDR1 and CDR2 from the germline V gene are MGHRA and YSYEKL. The CDR3 extends over 15 amino acids. The J segment lost 4 bases and the V segment lost 2 bases, leaving 5 bases of the junction unmatched. The CDR3 protein is CASSQPRDSGNTIYF. The CDR3 DNA is TGCGCCAGCAGCCAACCACGGGACAGCGGAAACACCATATATTTT.

The chain links TRBV5-6 to TRBJ1-1; D ambiguous. Trimming stripped 3 bases from V and 4 bases from J, with 16 bases between. Per germline, CDR1 SGHDT and CDR2 YYEEEE. This CDR3 region has 15 residues. CDR3 sequence (DNA): TGTGCCAGCAGCTACCACCCTGAGGATCCCACTGAAGCTTTCTTT. It translates to CASSYHPEDPTEAFF.

This sequence joins TRBV19 and TRBJ2-7; the D gene is possibly TRBD2 (5 bases). Trimming took off 3 bases at V and 6 bases at J, with 21 bases between the two ends. This CDR3 comprises 16 residues. Germline CDR1 reads LNHDA; CDR2 reads SQIVND (reference sequence). The CDR3 protein is CASSMDSGRAFFEQYF. Here the CDR3 DNA reads TGTGCCAGTAGTATGGATTCGGGAAGGGCATTTTTCGAGCAGTACTTC.